This TCR beta chain came from a study of beta chain features in type 1 diabetes. The wider study: No age, gender or cell yield differences were seen between patients and healthy donors.

Every isolated RNA sample was fully reverse transcribed, so sequencing captured expressed TCRB transcripts. The data were produced by immunoSEQ multiplex PCR, yet TCRdb's version contains in-frame clones alone and is incomplete. The sample shows 310,000 or so clones, about 10% of them seen only once. This clone turned up a few times. Trimming removed 5 bases from V and 7 bases from J; junction bases left unmatched: 10. Germline V CDR1 and CDR2: LNHNV, YYDKDF (reference sequence). The CDR3 runs to 16 residues. One heparinised blood draw averaging approximately 0.11 L was given by each donor. Purity (above 98%) was reached by all sorted populations.

The sample consisted of naive CD4+ T cells from blood. This clonotype was sampled from a woman in her thirties in good health. The chain uses TRBV15 and TRBJ2-7; 14 bases are a match to TRBD2. CDR3: CATSPLGLAGVGEQYF. CDR3 DNA: TGTGCCACCAGCCCGTTGGGACTAGCGGGAGTGGGTGAGCAGTACTTC. Drawing the rest from reference TRBV15 and TRBJ2-7, the complete variable domain is DAMVIQNPRYQVTQFGKPVTLSCSQTLNHNVMYWYQQKSSQAPKLLFHYYDKDFNNEADTPDNFQSRRPNTSFCFLDIRSPGLGDTAMYLCATSPLGLAGVGEQYFGPGTRLTVT.